These 29 T cell receptor beta chains were all obtained from the same sample, sequenced in a study of T cell changes during pregnancy in multiple sclerosis (dated by TCRdb to the late 2010s). The library was generated by the immunoSEQ multiplex PCR assay. The table comes from immuneACCESS by way of TCRdb, which keeps in-frame sequences with V and J called. Part of the clones is missing from these tables; in studies checked, under half for an unresolved V gene and the rest for unknown reasons. The sample table holds tens of thousands of clones, of which 91% were seen once. 1% to 1.5% of the sample is held by the ten biggest clonotypes. This material consisted of peripheral blood, taken after pregnancy. The origin of the receptors is a female donor in good health, enrolled as a control in a pregnancy study.

The gene calls are TRBV20-1 and TRBJ2-5; D is unclear. From germline, CDR1 is DFQATT and CDR2 SNEGSKA (reference sequence). Trimming shortened V by 0 bases and J by 5 bases, and 4 bases separated the two germline ends. The length of the CDR3 is 11 residues. CDR3 loop: CSARDEETQYF. CDR3 bases: TGCAGTGCTAGAGATGAGGAGACCCAGTACTTC.

The V gene is TRBV7-9, the J gene TRBJ1-2, with 7 bases matching TRBD1. Germline assignment: CDR1 SEHNR and CDR2 FQNEAQ (reference sequence). Trimming cost V 5 bases and J 4 bases; bases outside gene matches: 7. The CDR3 runs 14 residues. CDR3 bases: TGTGCCAGCAGCCGCCGGGACAGAGCCTATGGCTACACCTTC. Amino acids: CASSRRDRAYGYTF.

This chain uses TRBV7-3 with TRBJ1-2, with D tentatively TRBD1 (5 bases). The V and J ends lost 1 base and 7 bases respectively, with 10 bases between them. Germline V gene sequence: CDR1 SGHTA, CDR2 FQGTGA. The CDR3 runs 13 residues. Here the CDR3 DNA reads TGTGCCAGCAGCTTAATGCAGGGTGCTGGCTACACCTTC. Its protein product is CASSLMQGAGYTF.

The rearrangement links TRBV6-1 to TRBJ2-5; no clear D gene. Trimming took off 2 bases at V and 5 bases at J, with 6 bases between the two ends. The germline CDR1 and CDR2 sequences are MNHNS and SASEGT. The CDR3 sequence is 12 residues long. The CDR3 nucleotides are TGTGCCAGCAGTGAACCGCGGGAGACCCAGTACTTC. Its protein is CASSEPRETQYF.

The rearrangement links TRBV7-6 to TRBJ1-5; tentatively, D is TRBD1 (6 bases). Germline V gene sequence: CDR1 SGHVS, CDR2 FNYEAQ. The CDR3 consists of 13 residues. V was shortened by 5 bases and J by 2 bases, with 7 bases between the two germline ends. The CDR3 loop reads CASSPGGNQPQHF. The CDR3 coding sequence is TGTGCCAGCAGCCCAGGGGGCAATCAGCCCCAGCATTTT.

The chain uses TRBV11-2 and TRBJ2-7; a possible D gene is TRBD1 (6 bases). CDR3 length: 13 residues. With 3 bases removed from V and 2 bases from J, the gap between germline ends came to 8 bases. Germline V gene sequence: CDR1 SGHAT, CDR2 FQNNGV. The CDR3 here is CASSFRDTYEQYF. CDR3 DNA: TGTGCCAGCAGCTTCCGGGACACCTACGAGCAGTACTTC.

V and J are TRBV2 and TRBJ2-7, with D maybe TRBD2 (6 bases). This CDR3 spans 15 amino acids. Deletions cut 6 bases from V and 8 bases from J, with 23 bases between. Germline CDR1 is SNHLY and CDR2 is FYNNEI. The CDR3 nucleotides read TGTGCCAGCAGCGGACCGCGGGACGGGACGGGTAAGCAGTACTTC. It is translated as CASSGPRDGTGKQYF.

The V call is TRBV5-4, the J call TRBJ1-5; TRBD1 might be the D (6 bases). The V gene's germline CDR1 is SGHNT and CDR2 YYREEE (reference sequence). V dropped 2 bases and J dropped 9 bases, with 21 bases sitting between them. CDR3 length: 16 residues. The CDR3 sequence: CASSFGGAGEMRPQHF. The CDR3, as DNA: TGTGCCAGCAGCTTCGGGGGGGCAGGTGAAATGCGGCCCCAGCATTTT.

This sequence joins TRBV12-5 and TRBJ1-1; 11 nucleotides match TRBD1. Germline V CDR1 and CDR2: LGHNT, FRNRAP. The length of the CDR3 is 16 residues. V lost 1 base, J lost 3 bases, and 4 bases stayed unmatched. The CDR3 loop reads CASGLEGQGGDTEAFF. In nucleotides, the CDR3 is TGTGCTAGTGGTTTGGAGGGACAGGGGGGAGACACTGAAGCTTTCTTT.

The gene calls are TRBV30 and TRBJ1-1; D remains unclear. This CDR3 is built from 12 residues. The V end lost 2 bases, the J end lost 2 bases, and 6 bases lay between the germline ends. The germline V gene encodes CDR1 GTSNPN and CDR2 SVGIG (reference sequence). The DNA of the CDR3 is TGTGCCTGGAGTCAAACAAACACTGAAGCTTTCTTT. Protein sequence: CAWSQTNTEAFF.

This chain connects TRBV19 to TRBJ2-1, with unresolved D. The CDR3 consists of 12 residues. Germline loops: CDR1 LNHDA, CDR2 SQIVND (reference sequence). V lost 3 bases and J 9 bases, leaving 9 bases between the germline ends. The CDR3 region is CASSMAVSEQFF. The CDR3 DNA is TGTGCCAGTAGTATGGCTGTTTCTGAGCAGTTCTTC.

This clone occurred once. V usage is TRBV6-6 and J usage is TRBJ2-1, with D perhaps matching TRBD1 (6 bases). Germline lookup yields CDR1 MNHNY and CDR2 SVGAGI (reference sequence). CDR3 length: 14 amino acids. The V and J ends lost 7 bases and 0 bases respectively, with 10 bases between them. For the CDR3, the DNA is TGTGCCAGCAATAGGGGGAGCTCCTACAATGAGCAGTTCTTC. Protein sequence: CASNRGSSYNEQFF.

The J gene is TRBJ2-1, the V gene TRBV19, with D maybe TRBD1 (5 bases). The CDR3 spans 15 residues. Trimming took off 2 bases at V and 2 bases at J, with 10 bases between the two ends. Looked up from germline, CDR1 is LNHDA and CDR2 is SQIVND (reference sequence). This chain's CDR3 is CASSISRAAYNEQFF. The CDR3 nucleotides read TGTGCCAGTAGTATAAGCAGGGCCGCCTACAATGAGCAGTTCTTC.

The rearrangement uses TRBV19 and TRBJ2-7; TRBD1 agrees at 7 bases. J gave up 0 bases and V 4 bases, and 3 bases lay outside the gene matches. CDR3 size: 14 residues. In germline, CDR1 is LNHDA, CDR2 SQIVND (reference sequence). In nucleotides, the CDR3 is TGTGCCAGTAGTACCGGGACAGACTCCTACGAGCAGTACTTC. Amino acid sequence: CASSTGTDSYEQYF.

The chain couples TRBV2 to TRBJ1-3; TRBD1 matches 9 bases. This CDR3 contains 14 residues. In germline, CDR1 is SNHLY, CDR2 FYNNEI. Trimming took 7 bases from V and 6 from J; bases not matched to a gene: 7. The CDR3 loop reads CASTTDRGSNTIYF. DNA of the CDR3: TGTGCCAGCACTACAGACAGGGGGTCAAACACCATATATTTT.

The genes are TRBV9 and TRBJ2-5, with 9 bases matching TRBD2. There are 17 residues in the CDR3. Germline trimming cut 3 bases from V and 4 bases from J; bases unmatched to any gene: 13. Germline V gene data show CDR1 as SGDLS and CDR2 as YYNGEE. CDR3 amino acids: CASSARAGGGAGETQYF. As DNA, the CDR3 is TGTGCCAGCAGCGCCCGAGCTGGCGGGGGGGCGGGAGAGACCCAGTACTTC.

This chain joins TRBV6-6 and TRBJ1-5; D may be TRBD1 (6 bases). Trimming pared 7 bases from V and 0 bases from J, leaving 10 bases between. CDR1 is MNHNY and CDR2 is SVGAGI in the germline V gene (reference sequence). The CDR3 covers 14 residues. CDR3 amino acids: CASIQDSSNQPQHF. The DNA of the CDR3 is TGTGCCAGCATCCAGGACAGTAGCAATCAGCCCCAGCATTTT.

This chain uses TRBV28 with TRBJ1-5; D gene uncertain. The germline V and J ends were trimmed by 4 bases and 0 bases, with 16 bases remaining between them. Germline V gene sequence: CDR1 MDHEN, CDR2 SYDVKM. The CDR3 is 17 residues long. CDR3 amino acids: CASSSAFLTNSNQPQHF. The CDR3 bases are TGTGCCAGCAGTTCGGCGTTTCTGACAAATAGCAATCAGCCCCAGCATTTT.

The rearrangement links TRBV5-4 to TRBJ1-1; D remains ambiguous. V was cut by 4 bases and J by 1 base, with 14 bases left in between. Germline CDR1 SGHNT, CDR2 YYREEE (reference sequence). This CDR3 has 15 residues. CDR3 sequence: CASSAIINTNTEAFF. The CDR3 DNA follows: TGTGCCAGCAGCGCAATAATTAACACGAACACTGAAGCTTTCTTT.

The CDR3: CASSLDRDQAFF. The CDR3 DNA sequence: TGTGCCAGCAGCTTGGACCGGGATCAAGCTTTCTTT. The chain couples TRBV5-6 to TRBJ1-1; D gene ambiguous. The CDR3 is 12 residues long. V gave up 0 bases and J gave up 9 bases, with 9 bases separating them. Germline lookup yields CDR1 SGHDT and CDR2 YYEEEE.

V gene TRBV7-3 combines with J gene TRBJ2-2; D may be TRBD1 (6 bases). The CDR3 loop spans 13 amino acids. Germline lookup yields CDR1 SGHTA and CDR2 FQGTGA. Trimming removed 5 bases at V and 4 bases at J, with 8 bases between. The CDR3 loop is CASSNRVTGELFF. The CDR3 DNA reads TGTGCCAGCAGCAACAGGGTCACCGGGGAGCTGTTTTTT.

This rearrangement joins TRBV4-1 to TRBJ2-7; 7 bases map to TRBD1. The germline V gene has CDR1 MGHRA and CDR2 YSYEKL. The V gene end was trimmed by 1 base and the J gene end by 7 bases; junction bases not matched to a gene: 10. The CDR3 consists of 15 residues. The CDR3 DNA follows: TGCGCCAGCAGCCAAGGACAGGGACCGTGGAGGGAGCAGTACTTC. Amino acids: CASSQGQGPWREQYF.

The chain recombines TRBV11-2 with TRBJ2-1; TRBD1 matches 8 bases. This CDR3 spans 17 amino acids. The V gene's germline CDR1 is SGHAT and CDR2 FQNNGV. V was clipped by 6 bases and J by 5 bases; unmatched bases: 15. CDR3 sequence: CASSPAGQGSVNNEQFF. The CDR3 nucleotides are TGTGCCAGCAGTCCAGCAGGACAGGGATCGGTGAACAATGAGCAGTTCTTC. The full variable domain, its missing parts supplied by reference TRBV11-2 and TRBJ2-1, is EAGVAQSPRYKIIEKRQSVAFWCNPISGHATLYWYQQILGQGPKLLIQFQNNGVVDDSQLPKDRFSAERLKGVDSTLKIQPAKLEDSAVYLCASSPAGQGSVNNEQFFGPGTRLTVL.

The V call is TRBV5-1, the J call TRBJ1-3; 8 bases are shared with TRBD1. V dropped 4 bases and J dropped 0; count of bases not matched to a gene: 3. The CDR3 is made up of 15 amino acids. The germline V gene encodes CDR1 SGHRS and CDR2 YFSETQ. The CDR3 spells CASSRTGISGNTIYF. In DNA form, the CDR3 reads TGCGCCAGCAGCCGGACAGGGATCTCTGGAAACACCATATATTTT.

This rearrangement joins TRBV6-4 to TRBJ1-2, with D unresolved. The CDR3 is made up of 13 amino acids. With 2 bases removed from V and 4 bases from J, the gap between germline ends came to 8 bases. CDR1 and CDR2 (germline): MRHNA, SNTAGT. This CDR3 is CASSDAGGYGYTF. The CDR3 DNA follows: TGTGCCAGCAGTGACGCAGGAGGCTATGGCTACACCTTC.

This chain connects TRBV5-6 to TRBJ1-1; D unresolved. With 2 bases removed from V and 0 bases from J, the gap between germline ends came to 5 bases. The germline gives CDR1 SGHDT, CDR2 YYEEEE. There are 13 residues in the CDR3. CDR3 sequence: CASSLIMNTEAFF. The CDR3 DNA is TGTGCCAGCAGCTTAATAATGAACACTGAAGCTTTCTTT.

CDR3 bases: TGTGCCAGCAGGACAGATAGCAATCAGCCCCAGCATTTT. This translates into CASRTDSNQPQHF. The chain has TRBV5-8 and TRBJ1-5; tentative D call: TRBD1 (5 bases). Between the trimmed V and J ends, which lost 5 bases and 0 bases, there was a span of 6 bases. Germline V gene sequence: CDR1 SGHTS, CDR2 YDEGEE. CDR3 length: 13 amino acids. The full variable domain, with the rest looked up from reference TRBV5-8 and TRBJ1-5, is EAGVTQSPTHLIKTRGQQATLRCSPISGHTSVYWYQQALGLGLQFLLWYDEGEERNRGNFPPRFSGRQFPNYSSELNVNALELEDSALYLCASRTDSNQPQHFGDGTRLSIL.

The CDR3 loop is CASSRPGIVTQYF. CDR3 coding DNA: TGTGCCAGCAGTCGTCCGGGGATTGTGACCCAGTACTTC. The chain recombines TRBV2 with TRBJ2-5, with a weak D call TRBD2 (5 bases). CDR3 length: 13 residues. Germline CDR1 reads SNHLY; CDR2 reads FYNNEI. V was cut by 5 bases and J by 7 bases, with 14 bases left in between.

This clone was seen once. This chain connects TRBV7-2 to TRBJ1-5; D is unresolved. Trimming stripped 0 bases from V and 0 bases from J, with 6 bases between. This CDR3 has 15 amino acids. Germline lookup yields CDR1 SGHTA and CDR2 FQGNSA. CDR3 nucleotides: TGTGCCAGCAGCTTAGCGGGCTATAGCAATCAGCCCCAGCATTTT. Its protein product is CASSLAGYSNQPQHF.